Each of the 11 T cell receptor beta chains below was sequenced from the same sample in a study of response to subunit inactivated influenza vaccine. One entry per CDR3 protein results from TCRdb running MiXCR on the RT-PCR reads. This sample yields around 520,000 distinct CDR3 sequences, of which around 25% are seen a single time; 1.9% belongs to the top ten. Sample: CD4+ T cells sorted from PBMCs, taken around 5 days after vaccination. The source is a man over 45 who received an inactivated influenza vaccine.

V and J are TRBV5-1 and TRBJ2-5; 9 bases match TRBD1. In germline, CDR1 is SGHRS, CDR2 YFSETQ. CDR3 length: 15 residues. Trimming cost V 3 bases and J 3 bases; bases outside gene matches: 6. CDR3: CASSSKRQGEETQYF. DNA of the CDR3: TGCGCCAGCAGCTCGAAACGACAGGGGGAAGAGACCCAGTACTTC.

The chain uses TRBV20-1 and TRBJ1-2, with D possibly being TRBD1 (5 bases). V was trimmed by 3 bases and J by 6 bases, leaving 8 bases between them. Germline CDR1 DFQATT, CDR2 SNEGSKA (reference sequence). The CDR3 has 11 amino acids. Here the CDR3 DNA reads TGCAGTGCTAGCCCCAGGGATGGCTACACCTTC. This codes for CSASPRDGYTF.

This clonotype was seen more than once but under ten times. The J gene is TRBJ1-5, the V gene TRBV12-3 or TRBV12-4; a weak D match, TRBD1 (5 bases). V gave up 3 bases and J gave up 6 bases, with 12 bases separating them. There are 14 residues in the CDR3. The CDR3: CASSFATAGQPQHF. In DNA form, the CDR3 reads TGTGCCAGCAGTTTTGCGACAGCAGGTCAGCCCCAGCATTTT.

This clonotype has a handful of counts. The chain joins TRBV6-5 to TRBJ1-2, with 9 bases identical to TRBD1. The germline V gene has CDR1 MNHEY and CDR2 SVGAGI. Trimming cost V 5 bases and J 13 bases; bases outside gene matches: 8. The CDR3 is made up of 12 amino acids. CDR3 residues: CASSPRTGAITF. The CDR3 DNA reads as TGTGCCAGCAGTCCTCGGACAGGGGCCATCACCTTC.

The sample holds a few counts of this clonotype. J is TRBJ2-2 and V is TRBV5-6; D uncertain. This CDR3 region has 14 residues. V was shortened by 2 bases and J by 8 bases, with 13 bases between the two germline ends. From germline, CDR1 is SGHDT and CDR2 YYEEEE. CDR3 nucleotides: TGTGCCAGCAGCTTTCGAGGATTAACGGGGGAGCTGTTTTTT. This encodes CASSFRGLTGELFF. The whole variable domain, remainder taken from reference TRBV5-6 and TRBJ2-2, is DAGVTQSPTHLIKTRGQQVTLRCSPKSGHDTVSWYQQALGQGPQFIFQYYEEEERQRGNFPDRFSGHQFPNYSSELNVNALLLGDSALYLCASSFRGLTGELFFGEGSRLTVL.

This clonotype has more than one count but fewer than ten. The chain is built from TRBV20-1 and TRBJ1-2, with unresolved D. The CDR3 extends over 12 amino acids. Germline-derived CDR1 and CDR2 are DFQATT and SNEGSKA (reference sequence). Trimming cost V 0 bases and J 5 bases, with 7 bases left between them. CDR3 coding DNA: TGCAGTGCTAGAGATGAAGGGTATGGCTACACCTTC. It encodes CSARDEGYGYTF.

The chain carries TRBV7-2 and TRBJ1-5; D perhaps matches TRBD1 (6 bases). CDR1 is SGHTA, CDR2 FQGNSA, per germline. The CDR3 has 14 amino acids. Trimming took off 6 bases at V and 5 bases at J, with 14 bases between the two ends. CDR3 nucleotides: TGTGCCAGCAGTCTGGACAGTCCCTATCAGCCCCAGCATTTT. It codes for CASSLDSPYQPQHF.

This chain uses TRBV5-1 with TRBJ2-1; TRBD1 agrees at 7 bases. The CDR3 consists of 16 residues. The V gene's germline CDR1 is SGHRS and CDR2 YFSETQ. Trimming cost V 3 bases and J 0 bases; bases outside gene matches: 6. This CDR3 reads CASSSEQGSSYNEQFF. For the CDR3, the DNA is TGCGCCAGCAGCTCCGAACAGGGGTCCTCCTACAATGAGCAGTTCTTC.

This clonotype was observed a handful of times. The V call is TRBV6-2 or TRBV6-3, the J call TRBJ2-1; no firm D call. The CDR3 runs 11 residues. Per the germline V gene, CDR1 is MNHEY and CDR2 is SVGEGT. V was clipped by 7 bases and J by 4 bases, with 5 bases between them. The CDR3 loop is CASTEYNEQFF. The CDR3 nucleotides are TGTGCCAGCACGGAGTACAATGAGCAGTTCTTC.

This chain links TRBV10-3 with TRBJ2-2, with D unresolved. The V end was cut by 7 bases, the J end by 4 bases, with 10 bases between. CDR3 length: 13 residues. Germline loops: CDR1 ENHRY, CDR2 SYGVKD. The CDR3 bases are TGTGCCATCAAAGGGTCGGGCACCGGGGAGCTGTTTTTT. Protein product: CAIKGSGTGELFF.

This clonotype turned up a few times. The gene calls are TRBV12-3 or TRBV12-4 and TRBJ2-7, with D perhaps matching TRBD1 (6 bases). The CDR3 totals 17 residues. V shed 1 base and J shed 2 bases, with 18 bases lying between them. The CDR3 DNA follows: TGTGCCAGCAGTTTAGAGCCGGGACACAGGAATACCTACGAGCAGTACTTC. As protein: CASSLEPGHRNTYEQYF.